These T cell receptor beta chains were read from a single sample in a study of cytomegalovirus exposure and HLA in healthy donors. Generated by immunoSEQ multiplex PCR, the TCRdb table keeps only in-frame clones and is missing some. This table holds about 160,000 clones, approximately 80% found once. The material sequenced was PBMCs. These receptors all come from a middle-aged man in good health and CMV-seropositive. The CDR3 runs from the conserved cysteine through the conserved F or W. A D gene is named only where the DNA matches it firmly. Only some rows state a clone size, as once, few, many or a class for expanded clones.

>TRBV6-6|TRBJ1-2|TRBD1|NA
TGTGCCAGCAGTCGAACCGGGACAGGGAATGGCTACACCTTC
CASSRTGTGNGYTF
>TRBV29-1|TRBJ2-7|NA|NA
TGCAGCGTCTTCCGGGCAGGGAAGTACGAGCAGTACTTC
CSVFRAGKYEQYF
>TRBV13|TRBJ2-7|NA|NA
TGTGCCAGCAGCTCAACGGGGGACTCCTACGAGCAGTACTTC
CASSSTGDSYEQYF
>TRBV7-9|TRBJ1-6|NA|NA
TGTGCCAGCAGCTTTCAACCGGGCAGGGCTGCTTCACCCCTCCACTTT
CASSFQPGRAASPLHF
>TRBV18|TRBJ1-1|TRBD1|NA
TGTGCCAGCTCGGGGGCGACAGGGGCCTTGAACACTGAAGCTTTCTTT
CASSGATGALNTEAFF
>TRBV6-5|TRBJ2-5|NA|few
TGTGCCAGCAGTTACGGGGACTGGGAGACCCAGTACTTC
CASSYGDWETQYF
>TRBV4-3|TRBJ2-3|TRBD2|once
TGCGCCAGCAGCCCTGGGAGGGCGGATACGCAGTATTTT
CASSPGRADTQYF
>TRBV10-2|TRBJ1-6|NA|NA
TGCGCCAGCAGTGGAAGGGGGTTGGTGAATTCACCCCTCCACTTT
CASSGRGLVNSPLHF
>TRBV18|TRBJ2-5|NA|NA
TGTGCCAGCTCACTTACGGCTCAGGGAGGAGGCCAAGAGACCCAGTACTTC
CASSLTAQGGGQETQYF
>TRBV4-1|TRBJ1-2|TRBD1|NA
TGCGCCAGCAGCCAAGGGCAGGGGGCTAACTATGGCTACACCTTC
CASSQGQGANYGYTF
>TRBV27|TRBJ1-1|NA|NA
NA
CASSFGAGRGTEAFF
>TRBV5-6|TRBJ2-3|TRBD2|NA
TGTGCCAGCAGCCCACCGAGCGGGGGGTTCGCAGATACGCAGTATTTT
CASSPPSGGFADTQYF
>TRBV4-3|TRBJ1-2|NA|NA
TGCGCCAGCAGCCAAGAGGGACACTCGAACTATGGCTACACCTTC
CASSQEGHSNYGYTF
>TRBV6-5|TRBJ1-1|TRBD1|NA
TGTGCCAGCAGTTCCGGACAGGGAAGTTTGAACACTGAAGCTTTCTTT
CASSSGQGSLNTEAFF
>TRBV7-9|TRBJ2-5|NA|once
TGTGCCGGACTACAGGGGTCGGAGACCCAGTACTTC
CAGLQGSETQYF
>TRBV5-6|TRBJ2-7|NA|NA
TGTGCCAGCAGCCGTAAAACCGGGACCTACGAGCAGTACTTC
CASSRKTGTYEQYF
>TRBV19|TRBJ2-2|NA|NA
TGTGCCAGTCACTCCACCTGGGGGGCGAACACCGGGGAGCTGTTTTTT
CASHSTWGANTGELFF
>TRBV9|TRBJ2-5|TRBD1|once
TGTGCCAGCGGGGACAGGGCGAATGAAGAGACCCAGTACTTC
CASGDRANEETQYF
>TRBV5-6|TRBJ2-7|NA|NA
TGTGCCAGCAGCTTGGCGGGGATCGAGCAGTACTTC
CASSLAGIEQYF
>TRBV6-4|TRBJ2-3|TRBD2|NA
TGTGCCAGCAGTGAGTTGGCGGGGGGGCTCACAGATACGCAGTATTTT
CASSELAGGLTDTQYF
>TRBV7-2|TRBJ2-1|TRBD2|NA
TGTGCCAGCAGCTTAGATTTGCGGGGGGGCTACAATGAGCAGTTCTTC
CASSLDLRGGYNEQFF
>TRBV5-1|TRBJ2-7|TRBD2|few
TGCGCCAGCAGCTTAGCTAGCGGGGTTGTATACGAGCAGTACTTC
CASSLASGVVYEQYF
>TRBV10-1|TRBJ1-2|NA|NA
TGCGCCAGCAGTGAAGGGGTAAACTATGGCTACACCTTC
CASSEGVNYGYTF
>TRBV28|TRBJ1-1|NA|NA
TGTGCCAGCAGTGAAGGGGGACAAAAGAACACTGAAGCTTTCTTT
CASSEGGQKNTEAFF
>TRBV9|TRBJ2-1|NA|NA
TGTGCCAGCAGCCCCTGGGGAGGCTCCTACAATGAGCAGTTCTTC
CASSPWGGSYNEQFF
>TRBV6-7|TRBJ2-7|TRBD1|NA
TGTGCCAGCCGACAGGGTCCCTACGAGCAGTACTTC
CASRQGPYEQYF
>TRBV7-2|TRBJ2-5|NA|NA
TGTGCCAGCAGCCGAACAGGGTCTCGAGAGACCCAGTACTTC
CASSRTGSRETQYF
>TRBV10-3|TRBJ2-7|NA|NA
TGTGCCATCAGTGCCCTCGAACTTTCCTACGAGCAGTACTTC
CAISALELSYEQYF
>TRBV4-3|TRBJ2-7|NA|NA
TGCGCCAGCAGCCAAGAGCCTTACAGGGACCCACGCGAGCAGTACTTC
CASSQEPYRDPREQYF
>TRBV30|TRBJ2-5|TRBD1|NA
TGTGCCTGGAGTGAATACAGGGGTTTTCGGTACTTC
CAWSEYRGFRYF
>TRBV27|TRBJ2-7|TRBD2|NA
TGTGCCAGCAGTTTATACCCTAGCGGGGGTTCCGGCGAGCAGTACTTC
CASSLYPSGGSGEQYF
>TRBV6-5|TRBJ2-7|NA|NA
TGTGCCAGCAGTTACTCTGGGAGCTACGAGCAGTACTTC
CASSYSGSYEQYF
>TRBV7-2|TRBJ2-5|TRBD2|once
TGTGCCAGCAGCTTATCGGGGCGGGGGGGCTTAGAGACCCAGTACTTC
CASSLSGRGGLETQYF
>TRBV19|TRBJ2-5|NA|few
TGTGCCAGTAGTATCAGTGTTCACAGGAGCGAGACCCAGTACTTC
CASSISVHRSETQYF
>TRBV7-2|TRBJ1-1|TRBD1|NA
TGTGCCAGCAGCCGGGACAGGGGAGGGGTGAACACTGAAGCTTTCTTT
CASSRDRGGVNTEAFF
>TRBV4-3|TRBJ2-7|NA|NA
TGCGCCAGCAGCCACGAACGAGGGGGCTACGAGCAGTACTTC
CASSHERGGYEQYF
>TRBV10-3|TRBJ2-7|NA|NA
TGTGCCATCAGTCAAGGTCAAAGCGCCTACGAGCAGTACTTC
CAISQGQSAYEQYF